This T cell receptor beta chain was obtained from a study of Graves' ophthalmopathy and Graves' hyperthyroidism. Of note for this clonotype: One end of the junction does not line up with germline, which may come from a read error.

RNA served as the template for amplifying TCR beta CDR3 regions. The first-round RT-PCR employed HTBI primers together with the Qiagen OneStep RT-PCR kit. A multiplex PCR was then performed as the second round. Each CDR3 protein is one row after TCRdb ran MiXCR on the multiplex PCR reads. The table includes about 1.2 million distinct CDR3 sequences, roughly 35% detected once. Germline V gene sequence: CDR1 SEHNR, CDR2 FQNEAQ (reference sequence). The CDR3 totals 14 residues. Material for sequencing was peripheral blood or thyroid tissue (not recorded which). This rearrangement joins TRBV7-9 to TRBJ2-2, with D maybe TRBD2 (6 bases). The TCR originated in an adult man with Graves' hyperthyroidism. For the CDR3, the DNA is TGCGCCAGCAGCCCCCGGGAGAAGGGCGGGGAGCTGTTTTTT. This translates into CASSPREKGGELFF.